The text below deals with one TCR beta chain. Its target is unknown. This table comes from immunoSEQ multiplex PCR, and its TCRdb copy is limited to in-frame clones, with some not included. The sample comprises some 110,000 clones, roughly nine tenths of which are singletons, and about 5.4% rests with the top ten. The data originate from a study of T cell responses to AZD1222 COVID-19 vaccine. On the study more broadly: Pooling was applied to second doses at about 4 or about 12 weeks. General study results and limits: Among the donors, most were white British and more were female, and clonal diversity was possibly underestimated.

V was cut by 3 bases and J by 1 base, with 14 bases left in between. Germline values: CDR1 WNHNN, CDR2 SYGVQD (reference sequence). This CDR3 region has 16 residues. This sequence originates from an adult in good health. The sample was peripheral blood, taken on day 0 of AZD1222 vaccination. This chain uses TRBV10-1 with TRBJ2-3; D is perhaps TRBD2 (6 bases). CDR3 residues: CASSDPDVAGTDTQYF. As DNA, the CDR3 is TGCGCCAGCAGTGATCCGGACGTAGCGGGCACAGATACGCAGTATTTT.